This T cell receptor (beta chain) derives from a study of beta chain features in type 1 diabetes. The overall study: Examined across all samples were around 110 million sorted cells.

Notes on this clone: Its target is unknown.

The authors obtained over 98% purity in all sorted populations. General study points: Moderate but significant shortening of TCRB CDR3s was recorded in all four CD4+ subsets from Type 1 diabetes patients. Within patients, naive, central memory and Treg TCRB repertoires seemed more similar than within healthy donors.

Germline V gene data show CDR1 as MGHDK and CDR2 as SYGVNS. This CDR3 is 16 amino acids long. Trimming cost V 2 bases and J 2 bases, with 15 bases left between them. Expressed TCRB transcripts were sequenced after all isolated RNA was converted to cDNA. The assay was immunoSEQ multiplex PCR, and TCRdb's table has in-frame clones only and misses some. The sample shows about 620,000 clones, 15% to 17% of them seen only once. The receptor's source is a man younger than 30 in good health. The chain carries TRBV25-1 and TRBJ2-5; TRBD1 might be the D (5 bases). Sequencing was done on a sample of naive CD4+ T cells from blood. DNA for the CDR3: TGTGCCAGCAGTGAAGGGGCAGCCTCCATTCAAGAGACCCAGTACTTC. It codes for CASSEGAASIQETQYF. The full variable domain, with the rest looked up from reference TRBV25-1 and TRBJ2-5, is EADIYQTPRYLVIGTGKKITLECSQTMGHDKMYWYQQDPGMELHLIHYSYGVNSTEKGDLSSESTVSRIRTEHFPLTLESARPSHTSQYLCASSEGAASIQETQYFGPGTRLLVL.